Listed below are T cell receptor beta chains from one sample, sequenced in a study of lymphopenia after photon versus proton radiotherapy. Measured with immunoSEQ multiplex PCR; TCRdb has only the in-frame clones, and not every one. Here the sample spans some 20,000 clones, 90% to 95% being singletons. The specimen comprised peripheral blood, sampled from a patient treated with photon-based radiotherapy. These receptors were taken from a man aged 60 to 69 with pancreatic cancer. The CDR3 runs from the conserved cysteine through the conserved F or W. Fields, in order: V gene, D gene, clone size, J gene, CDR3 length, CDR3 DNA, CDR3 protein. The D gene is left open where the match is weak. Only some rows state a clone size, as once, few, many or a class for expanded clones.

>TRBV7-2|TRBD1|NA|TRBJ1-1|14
TGTGCCAGCAGCTTAGTCTGGGGACAGGACGAAGCTTTCTTT
CASSLVWGQDEAFF
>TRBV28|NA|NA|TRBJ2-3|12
TGTGCCAGCACATCAGGCACAGATACGCAGTATTTT
CASTSGTDTQYF
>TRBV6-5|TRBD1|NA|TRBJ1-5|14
TGTGCCAGCAGCCAAGGACAGGGGCACCAGCCCCAGCATTTT
CASSQGQGHQPQHF
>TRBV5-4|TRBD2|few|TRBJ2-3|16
TGTGCCAGCAGCCTCGGAAGCGGGGGTAGCACAGATACGCAGTATTTT
CASSLGSGGSTDTQYF
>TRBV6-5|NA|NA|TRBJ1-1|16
TGTGCCAGCAGTTACTCGCCTCAAAGGGTGAACACTGAAGCTTTCTTT
CASSYSPQRVNTEAFF
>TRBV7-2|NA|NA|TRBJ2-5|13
TGTGCCAGCAGCATGTGGACCAGCGAGACCCAGTACTTC
CASSMWTSETQYF
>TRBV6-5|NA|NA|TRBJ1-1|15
TGTGCCAGCAGTTACGGAAGCATATCGAACACTGAAGCTTTCTTT
CASSYGSISNTEAFF
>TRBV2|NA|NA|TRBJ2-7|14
TGTGCCAGCAGTGTACAGGGAGTAGAATACGAGCAGTACTTC
CASSVQGVEYEQYF
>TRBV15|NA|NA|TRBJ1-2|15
TGTGCCACCAGCAGAGATCCGAGGAGTAACTATGGCTACACCTTC
CATSRDPRSNYGYTF
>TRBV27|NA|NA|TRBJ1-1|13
TGTGCCAGCAGTTTTCTGGAGAGGACTGAAGCTTTCTTT
CASSFLERTEAFF
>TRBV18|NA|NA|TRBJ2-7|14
TGTGCCAGCTCACAGGGTTCAGCTAGCTACGAGCAGTACTTC
CASSQGSASYEQYF
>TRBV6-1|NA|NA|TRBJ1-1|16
TGTGCCAGCAGTGAAGGTCAGGGAGGCGGGAACACTGAAGCTTTCTTT
CASSEGQGGGNTEAFF
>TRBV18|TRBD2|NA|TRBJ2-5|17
TGTGCCAGCTCACCCGTCCTGAGCGGGGGGGCCCAGGAGACCCAGTACTTC
CASSPVLSGGAQETQYF
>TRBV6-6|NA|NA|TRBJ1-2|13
TGTGCCAGCAGTCTAGGGCCAACGTATGGCTACACCTTC
CASSLGPTYGYTF
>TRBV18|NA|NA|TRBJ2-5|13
TGTGCCAGCTCACCAGGGTTGGGGGAGACCCAGTACTTC
CASSPGLGETQYF
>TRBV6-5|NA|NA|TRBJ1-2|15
TGTGCCAGCAGTCCACAGGGACGGAGGGACTATGGCTACACCTTC
CASSPQGRRDYGYTF
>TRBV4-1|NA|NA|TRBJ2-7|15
TGCGCCAGCAGCCAAGAGTCGGCTAGCTCCTACGAGCAGTACTTC
CASSQESASSYEQYF
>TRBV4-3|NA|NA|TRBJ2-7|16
TGCGCCAGCAGCCAAGAATTGGGAGTAGAATCCTACGAGCAGTACTTC
CASSQELGVESYEQYF
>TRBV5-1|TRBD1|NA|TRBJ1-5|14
TGCGCCAGCAGTGCCGGGACAGCTAATCAGCCCCAGCATTTT
CASSAGTANQPQHF
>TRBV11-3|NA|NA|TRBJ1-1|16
TGTGCCAGCAGCTTAGAGGCGGACCGACCGAACACTGAAGCTTTCTTT
CASSLEADRPNTEAFF
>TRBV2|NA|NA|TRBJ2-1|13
TGTGCCAGTGCAACGACGGGGTACAATGAGCAGTTCTTC
CASATTGYNEQFF
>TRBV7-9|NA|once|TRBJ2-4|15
TGTGCCAGCAGCCAGGAGGGAGGAGCCAAAAACATTCAGTACTTC
CASSQEGGAKNIQYF
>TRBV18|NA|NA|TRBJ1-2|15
TGTGCCAGCTCACCTAAAGACACAGGGTTTGATGGCTACACCTTC
CASSPKDTGFDGYTF